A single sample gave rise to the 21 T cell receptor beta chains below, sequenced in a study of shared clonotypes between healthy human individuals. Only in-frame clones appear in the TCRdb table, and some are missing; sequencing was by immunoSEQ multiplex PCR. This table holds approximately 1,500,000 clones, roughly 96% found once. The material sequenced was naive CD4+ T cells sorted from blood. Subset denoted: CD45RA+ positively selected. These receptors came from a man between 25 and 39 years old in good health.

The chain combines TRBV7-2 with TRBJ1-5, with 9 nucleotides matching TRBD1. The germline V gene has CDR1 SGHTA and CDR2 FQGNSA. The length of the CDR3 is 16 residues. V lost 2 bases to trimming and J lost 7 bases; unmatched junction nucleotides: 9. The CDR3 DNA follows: TGTGCCAGCAGCTTAAAGGCGGACAGGGGTGAACAGCCCCAGCATTTT. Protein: CASSLKADRGEQPQHF.

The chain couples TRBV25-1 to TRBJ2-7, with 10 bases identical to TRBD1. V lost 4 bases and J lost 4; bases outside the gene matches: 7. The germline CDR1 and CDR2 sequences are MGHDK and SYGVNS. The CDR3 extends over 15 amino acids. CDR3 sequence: CASSGSRQGAYEQYF. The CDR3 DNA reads TGTGCCAGCAGTGGATCCCGACAGGGGGCGTACGAGCAGTACTTC.

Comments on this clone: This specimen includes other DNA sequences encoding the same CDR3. The CDR3 DNA sequence: TGCAGTGCTAGTTCCTACAATGAGCAGTTCTTC. Translated, it gives CSASSYNEQFF. The chain joins TRBV20-1 to TRBJ2-1; D not resolved. Germline CDR1 reads DFQATT; CDR2 reads SNEGSKA (reference sequence). The germline V and J ends were trimmed by 3 bases and 1 base, with 1 base remaining between them. There are 11 residues in the CDR3.

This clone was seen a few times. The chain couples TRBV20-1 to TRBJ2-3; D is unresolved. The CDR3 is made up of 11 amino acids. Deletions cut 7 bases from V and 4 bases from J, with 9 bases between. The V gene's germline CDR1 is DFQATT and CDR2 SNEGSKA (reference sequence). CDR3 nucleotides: TGCAGTGGGGTACAAGCAGATACGCAGTATTTT. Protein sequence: CSGVQADTQYF.

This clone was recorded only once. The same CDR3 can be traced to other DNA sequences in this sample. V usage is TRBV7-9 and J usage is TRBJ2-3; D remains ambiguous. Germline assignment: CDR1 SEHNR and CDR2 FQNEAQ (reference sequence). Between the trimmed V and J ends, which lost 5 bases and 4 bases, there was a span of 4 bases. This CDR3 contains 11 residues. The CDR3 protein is CASSNSDTQYF. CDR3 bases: TGTGCCAGCAGCAACTCAGATACGCAGTATTTT.

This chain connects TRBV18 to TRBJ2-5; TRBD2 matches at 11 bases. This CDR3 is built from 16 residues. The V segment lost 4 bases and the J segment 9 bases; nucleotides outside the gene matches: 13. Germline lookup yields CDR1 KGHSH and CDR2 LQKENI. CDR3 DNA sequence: TGTGCCAGCTCACTTGCTGGGACTAGCGGACGGGCGGCCCAGTACTTC. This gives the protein CASSLAGTSGRAAQYF. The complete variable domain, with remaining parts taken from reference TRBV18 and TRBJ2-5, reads NAGVMQNPRHLVRRRGQEARLRCSPMKGHSHVYWYRQLPEEGLKFMVYLQKENIIDESGMPKERFSAEFPKEGPSILRIQQVVRGDSAAYFCASSLAGTSGRAAQYFGPGTRLLVL.

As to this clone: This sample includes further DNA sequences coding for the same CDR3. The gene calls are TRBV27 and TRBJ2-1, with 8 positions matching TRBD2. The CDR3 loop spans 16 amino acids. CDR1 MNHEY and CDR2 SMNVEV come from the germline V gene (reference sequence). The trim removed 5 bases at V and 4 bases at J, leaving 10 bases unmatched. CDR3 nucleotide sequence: TGTGCCAGCAGTCCCAGGTTGGCGGGAGGTTACAATGAGCAGTTCTTC. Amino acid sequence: CASSPRLAGGYNEQFF.

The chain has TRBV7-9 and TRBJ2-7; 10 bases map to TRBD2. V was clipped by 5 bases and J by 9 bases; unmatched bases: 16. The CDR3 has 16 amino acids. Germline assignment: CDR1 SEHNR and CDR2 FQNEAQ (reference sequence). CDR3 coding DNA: TGTGCCAGCAGCGTAGGGGTTAGCGGGAGGACCTGGGCGCAGTACTTC. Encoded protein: CASSVGVSGRTWAQYF.

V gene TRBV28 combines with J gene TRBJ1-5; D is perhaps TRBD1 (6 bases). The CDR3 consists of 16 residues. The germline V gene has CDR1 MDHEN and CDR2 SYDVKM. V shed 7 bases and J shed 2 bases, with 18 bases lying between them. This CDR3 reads CASTGGGRERNQPQHF. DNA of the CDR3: TGTGCCAGCACCGGAGGGGGACGGGAACGCAATCAGCCCCAGCATTTT.

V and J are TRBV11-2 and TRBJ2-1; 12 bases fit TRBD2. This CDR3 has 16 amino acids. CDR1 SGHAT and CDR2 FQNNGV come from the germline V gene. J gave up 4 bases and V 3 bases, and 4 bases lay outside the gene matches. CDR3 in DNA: TGTGCCAGCAGCTTGTCTAGCGGGAGGGTGTACAATGAGCAGTTCTTC. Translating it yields CASSLSSGRVYNEQFF.

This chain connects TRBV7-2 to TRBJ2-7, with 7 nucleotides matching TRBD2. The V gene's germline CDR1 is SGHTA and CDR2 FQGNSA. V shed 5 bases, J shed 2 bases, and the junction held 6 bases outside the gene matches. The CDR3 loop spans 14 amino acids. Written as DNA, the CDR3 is TGTGCCAGCAGCCGAATGACTAGCCCCTACGAGCAGTACTTC. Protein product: CASSRMTSPYEQYF.

CDR3 in DNA: TGTGCCAGCAGACCAGCAGCAGCAGCGATGAACACTGAAGCTTTCTTT. Protein sequence: CASRPAAAAMNTEAFF. This chain links TRBV7-2 with TRBJ1-1; D not resolved. The CDR3 has 16 residues. V lost 6 bases to trimming and J lost 0 bases, with 17 bases between them. The germline V gene has CDR1 SGHTA and CDR2 FQGNSA.

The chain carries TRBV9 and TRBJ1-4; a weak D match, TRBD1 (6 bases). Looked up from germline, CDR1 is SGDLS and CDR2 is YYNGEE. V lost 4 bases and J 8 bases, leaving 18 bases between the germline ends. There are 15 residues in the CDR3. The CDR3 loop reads CASSSTGHHGEKLFF. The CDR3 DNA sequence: TGTGCCAGCAGCTCCACGGGACACCACGGGGAAAAACTGTTTTTT.

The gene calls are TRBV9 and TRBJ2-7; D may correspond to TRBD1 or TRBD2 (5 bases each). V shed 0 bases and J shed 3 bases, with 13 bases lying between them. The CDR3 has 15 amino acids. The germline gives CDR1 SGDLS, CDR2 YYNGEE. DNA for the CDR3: TGTGCCAGCAGCGTAGAATTGGGGGACCTCTACGAGCAGTACTTC. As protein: CASSVELGDLYEQYF. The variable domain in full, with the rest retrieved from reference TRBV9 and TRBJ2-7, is DSGVTQTPKHLITATGQRVTLRCSPRSGDLSVYWYQQSLDQGLQFLIQYYNGEERAKGNILERFSAQQFPDLHSELNLSSLELGDSALYFCASSVELGDLYEQYFGPGTRLTVT.

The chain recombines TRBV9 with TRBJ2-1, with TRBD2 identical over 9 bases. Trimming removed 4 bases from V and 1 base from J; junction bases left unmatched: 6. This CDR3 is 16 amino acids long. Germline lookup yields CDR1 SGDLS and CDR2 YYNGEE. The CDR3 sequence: CASSPYLAGSYNEQFF. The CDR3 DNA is TGTGCCAGCAGCCCTTACCTAGCGGGATCCTACAATGAGCAGTTCTTC.

CDR3 protein: CASSVEASRGNTIYF. The CDR3 DNA follows: TGTGCCAGCAGCGTAGAGGCATCGAGGGGAAACACCATATATTTT. V and J are TRBV9 and TRBJ1-3; no reliable D call. Trimming took off 0 bases at V and 4 bases at J, with 11 bases between the two ends. Looked up from germline, CDR1 is SGDLS and CDR2 is YYNGEE. The CDR3 contains 15 residues.

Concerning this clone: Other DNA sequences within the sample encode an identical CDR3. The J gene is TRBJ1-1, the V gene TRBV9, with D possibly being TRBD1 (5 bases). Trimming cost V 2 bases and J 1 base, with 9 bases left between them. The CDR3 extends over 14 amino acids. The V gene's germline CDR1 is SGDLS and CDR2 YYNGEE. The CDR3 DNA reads TGTGCCAGCAGCGTGGGGCAGGGGAACACTGAAGCTTTCTTT. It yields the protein CASSVGQGNTEAFF.

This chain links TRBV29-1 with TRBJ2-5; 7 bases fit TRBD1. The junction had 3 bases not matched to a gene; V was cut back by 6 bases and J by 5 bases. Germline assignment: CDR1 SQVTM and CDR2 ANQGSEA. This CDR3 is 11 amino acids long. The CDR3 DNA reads TGCAGCGTAACGGACAGGGAGACCCAGTACTTC. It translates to CSVTDRETQYF.

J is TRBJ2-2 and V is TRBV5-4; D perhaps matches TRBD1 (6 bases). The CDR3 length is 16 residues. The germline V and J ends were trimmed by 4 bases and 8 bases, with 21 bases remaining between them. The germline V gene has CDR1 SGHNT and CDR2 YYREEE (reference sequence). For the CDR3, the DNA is TGTGCCAGCAGCGTAGTAAAAGGGACATCGGGGGGGGAGCTGTTTTTT. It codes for CASSVVKGTSGGELFF.

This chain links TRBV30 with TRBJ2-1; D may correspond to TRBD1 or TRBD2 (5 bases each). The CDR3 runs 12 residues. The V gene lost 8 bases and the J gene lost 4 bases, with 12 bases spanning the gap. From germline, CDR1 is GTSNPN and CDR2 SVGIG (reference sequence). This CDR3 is CARDGNYNEQFF. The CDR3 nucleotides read TGTGCCCGGGACGGAAATTACAATGAGCAGTTCTTC.

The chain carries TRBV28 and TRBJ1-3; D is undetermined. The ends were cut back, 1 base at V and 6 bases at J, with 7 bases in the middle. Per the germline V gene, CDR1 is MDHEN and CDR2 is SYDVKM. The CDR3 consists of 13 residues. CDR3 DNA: TGTGCCAGCAGTTTATTCAGAGAAAACACCATATATTTT. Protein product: CASSLFRENTIYF.